The source of this TCR beta chain is a study of beta chain features in type 1 diabetes. Study conclusions and caveats: Researchers reported that naive, central memory and Treg TCRB repertoires appeared more similar in patients than in healthy donors.

Each donor gave one heparinised blood draw averaging around 120 mL. Investigators reverse transcribed all isolated RNA, so they sequenced expressed TCRB transcripts. The table came from immunoSEQ multiplex PCR; TCRdb's copy has only in-frame clones and leaves some out. The sample gives a few hundred thousand clones, about 30% of which show up once; roughly 4.1% is in the top ten. This clone was counted a few times. What it binds is unknown. The germline V gene encodes CDR1 SQVTM and CDR2 ANQGSEA. V lost 0 bases to trimming and J lost 6 bases, with 9 bases between them. The CDR3 contains 12 residues. J is TRBJ2-7 and V is TRBV29-1; no definite D call. The receptor was derived from a man younger than 40 in good health. Material: central memory CD4+ T cells from blood. This chain's CDR3 is CSVEEGLTEQYF. The CDR3 DNA reads TGCAGCGTTGAAGAGGGTTTAACCGAGCAGTACTTC.